The T cell receptor (beta chain) under discussion was sequenced for a study of blood T cell repertoires in COVID-19. Across the study: Sources were T cells, B-cell-depleted T cells, or PBMCs; the material itself was cDNA or gDNA.

How the authors handled the data: Amplification from reference gene primers served as the basis for estimated nucleated cell counts. Data came from immunoSEQ multiplex PCR; TCRdb stores just in-frame clones and leaves some out. That table gives V, J and clone size, and the DNA gave D and trimming. The sample holds 200,000 to 250,000 clones, 84% seen once. Germline CDR1 LNHDA, CDR2 SQIVND (reference sequence). CDR3 length equals 14 residues. Between the trimmed V and J ends, which lost 0 bases and 5 bases, there was a span of 10 bases. The gene calls are TRBV19 and TRBJ1-1; tentatively, D is TRBD1 (5 bases). This sequence originates from a woman aged 80 or over with COVID-19, enrolled during active disease. The sequencing input was peripheral blood. The CDR3 region is CASSIEGARTEAFF. The DNA for the CDR3 is TGTGCCAGTAGTATAGAAGGGGCGCGAACTGAAGCTTTCTTT.